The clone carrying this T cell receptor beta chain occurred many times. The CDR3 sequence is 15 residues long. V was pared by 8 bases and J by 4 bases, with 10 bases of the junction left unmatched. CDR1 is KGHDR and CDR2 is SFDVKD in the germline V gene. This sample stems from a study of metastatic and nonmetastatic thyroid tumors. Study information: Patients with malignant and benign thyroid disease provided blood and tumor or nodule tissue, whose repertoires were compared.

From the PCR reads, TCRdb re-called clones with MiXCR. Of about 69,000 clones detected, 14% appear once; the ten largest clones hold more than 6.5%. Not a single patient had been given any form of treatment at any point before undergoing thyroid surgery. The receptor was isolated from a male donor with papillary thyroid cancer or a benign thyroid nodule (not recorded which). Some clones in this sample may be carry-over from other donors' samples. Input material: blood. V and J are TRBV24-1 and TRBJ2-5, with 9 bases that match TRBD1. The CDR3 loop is CATTDGTGSGETQYF. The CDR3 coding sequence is TGTGCCACCACCGACGGGACAGGGTCGGGAGAGACCCAGTACTTC.